The 25 T cell receptor beta chains listed next were all sequenced from one sample in a study of cytomegalovirus exposure and HLA in healthy donors. The PCR used 60 Vbeta and 13 Jbeta primers. Here immunoSEQ multiplex PCR was the method, and the copy in TCRdb shows in-frame clones only, minus some. The table shows about 190,000 clones, with around 83% occurring only once. Sequenced material: PBMCs. These receptors all stem from a woman between 18 and 29 years old in good health and CMV-seronegative.

This chain joins TRBV7-9 and TRBJ2-7, with a weak D call TRBD2 (7 bases). The CDR3 contains 13 residues. From germline, CDR1 is SEHNR and CDR2 FQNEAQ (reference sequence). CDR3 DNA sequence: TGTTCCACCCAGGGGAGGGCGGCCTACGAGCAGTACTTC. Its translation: CSTQGRAAYEQYF.

The V gene is TRBV28, the J gene TRBJ2-7, with TRBD1 matching 8 bases. J lost 2 bases, V lost 5 bases, and 14 bases had no gene match. Germline loops: CDR1 MDHEN, CDR2 SYDVKM. The CDR3 totals 17 residues. CDR3 sequence reads: CASSLSLRWDRTYEQYF. CDR3 coding DNA: TGTGCCAGCAGTCTATCGTTACGGTGGGACAGGACCTACGAGCAGTACTTC.

This chain uses TRBV7-9 with TRBJ2-5, with 14 bases that match TRBD2. The J segment lost 4 bases and the V segment lost 7 bases, leaving 8 bases of the junction unmatched. Germline V gene data show CDR1 as SEHNR and CDR2 as FQNEAQ (reference sequence). The CDR3 is made up of 16 amino acids. This CDR3 reads CASKKTSGGGGETQYF. CDR3 sequence (DNA): TGTGCCAGCAAGAAGACTAGCGGGGGGGGAGGAGAGACCCAGTACTTC.

The rearrangement uses TRBV28 and TRBJ2-7; no clear D. Germline V gene sequence: CDR1 MDHEN, CDR2 SYDVKM. The CDR3 covers 11 residues. Trimming cost V 5 bases and J 3 bases, with 5 bases left between them. DNA of the CDR3: TGTGCCAGCAGTATCTACTACGAGCAGTACTTC. Its protein is CASSIYYEQYF.

This sequence joins TRBV7-7 and TRBJ1-1; maybe TRBD1 (5 bases). Looked up from germline, CDR1 is SSHAT and CDR2 is FNYEAQ (reference sequence). This CDR3 has 13 residues. V lost 5 bases, J lost 4 bases, and 11 bases lay in between. For the CDR3, the DNA is TGTGCCAGCAGCCTCTCTAGGGGCACTGAAGCTTTCTTT. Translating gives CASSLSRGTEAFF. Full variable domain (outside the CDR3, taken from reference TRBV7-7 and TRBJ1-1): GAGVSQSPRYKVTKRGQDVTLRCDPISSHATLYWYQQALGQGPEFLTYFNYEAQPDKSGLPSDRFSAERPEGSISTLTIQRTEQRDSAMYRCASSLSRGTEAFFGQGTRLTVV.

The rearrangement joins TRBV4-1 to TRBJ1-1, with no clear D. Germline V CDR1 and CDR2: MGHRA, YSYEKL. CDR3 size: 14 residues. The ends were cut back, 6 bases at V and 0 bases at J, with 11 bases in the middle. The CDR3 loop reads CASSLSQLNTEAFF. In DNA form, the CDR3 reads TGCGCCAGCAGTCTTAGCCAGTTGAACACTGAAGCTTTCTTT.

The gene calls are TRBV7-3 and TRBJ1-2, with 9 bases matching TRBD1. The V gene end was trimmed by 0 bases and the J gene end by 4 bases; junction bases not matched to a gene: 3. This CDR3 has 15 residues. In germline, CDR1 is SGHTA, CDR2 FQGTGA. The DNA for the CDR3 is TGTGCCAGCAGCTTAACCGGGACAGGGATCTATGGCTACACCTTC. It specifies CASSLTGTGIYGYTF.

The chain combines TRBV7-6 with TRBJ1-4; a possible D gene is TRBD1 (6 bases). V was clipped by 1 base and J by 8 bases, with 14 bases between them. This CDR3 is built from 15 residues. Germline CDR1 reads SGHVS; CDR2 reads FNYEAQ. The CDR3 nucleotides are TGTGCCAGCAGCTTAGGAGGGGGGGCCGGAGAAAAACTGTTTTTT. Amino acid sequence: CASSLGGGAGEKLFF.

CDR3 coding DNA: TGTGCCAGCAGTCCGCGACTAGCGGGAGATCGAGAGCAGTACTTC. Protein product: CASSPRLAGDREQYF. The chain is built from TRBV6-5 and TRBJ2-7; 12 positions agree with TRBD2. Germline V gene sequence: CDR1 MNHEY, CDR2 SVGAGI. The CDR3 runs 15 residues. The trim removed 5 bases at V and 7 bases at J, leaving 9 bases unmatched.

The V and J genes are TRBV30 and TRBJ2-3, with 14 bases that match TRBD2. This CDR3 is 19 amino acids long. Per the germline V gene, CDR1 is GTSNPN and CDR2 is SVGIG (reference sequence). V shed 0 bases and J 6 bases; nucleotides not matched to a gene: 14. The CDR3, as DNA: TGTGCCTGGAGTGTGCCGGCGAGAGGGACTAGCGGGGGTTTGGATACGCAGTATTTT. It codes for CAWSVPARGTSGGLDTQYF.

The chain uses TRBV27 and TRBJ2-2; 11 nucleotides line up with TRBD1. V was clipped by 3 bases and J by 7 bases; unmatched bases: 4. The CDR3 contains 15 residues. Germline loops: CDR1 MNHEY, CDR2 SMNVEV (reference sequence). The CDR3 DNA is TGTGCCAGCAGTTTGTCCGGGACAGGGGGCGGGGAGCTGTTTTTT. This encodes CASSLSGTGGGELFF.

The rearrangement links TRBV20-1 to TRBJ2-1; D possibly corresponds to TRBD2 (6 bases). Trimming removed 3 bases from V and 6 bases from J, with 6 bases in between. Germline CDR1 reads DFQATT; CDR2 reads SNEGSKA (reference sequence). The CDR3 has 11 residues. This CDR3 reads CSAREGNEQFF. The CDR3 DNA sequence: TGCAGTGCTAGGGAGGGCAATGAGCAGTTCTTC.

The rearrangement uses TRBV7-9 and TRBJ2-1, with D possibly being TRBD2 (5 bases). Germline loops: CDR1 SEHNR, CDR2 FQNEAQ (reference sequence). The CDR3 has 12 residues. Trimming removed 6 bases from V and 6 bases from J, with 9 bases in between. The CDR3 DNA follows: TGTGCCAGCAGTCGAGAGGGCAATGAGCAGTTCTTC. This encodes CASSREGNEQFF.

This clone was seen a single time. This chain links TRBV4-2 with TRBJ1-1; weak D call: TRBD1 (6 bases). Germline V gene sequence: CDR1 LGHNA, CDR2 YNFKEQ. The germline V and J ends were trimmed by 1 base and 10 bases, with 22 bases remaining between them. The CDR3 is made up of 16 amino acids. CDR3 loop: CASSQGLIAGESGAFF. CDR3 coding DNA: TGTGCCAGCAGCCAAGGATTGATCGCAGGGGAATCTGGAGCTTTCTTT.

The rearrangement joins TRBV18 to TRBJ1-2, with D perhaps matching TRBD1 (6 bases). Germline values: CDR1 KGHSH, CDR2 LQKENI. V was pared by 3 bases and J by 5 bases, with 16 bases between. CDR3 length: 15 amino acids. CDR3 nucleotide sequence: TGTGCCAGCTCACCGCAAACCGGACAGACATATGGCTACACCTTC. Residues: CASSPQTGQTYGYTF.

This clone was counted a few times. This chain connects TRBV6-1 to TRBJ2-3; D is possibly TRBD2 (5 bases). Germline assignment: CDR1 MNHNS and CDR2 SASEGT. CDR3 length: 15 residues. Deletions cut 6 bases from V and 0 bases from J, with 13 bases between. CDR3 protein: CASSWRTASTDTQYF. The CDR3 bases are TGTGCCAGCAGCTGGAGGACGGCGAGCACAGATACGCAGTATTTT.

V and J are TRBV18 and TRBJ2-2; perhaps TRBD2 as D (5 bases). Germline assignment: CDR1 KGHSH and CDR2 LQKENI. V lost 0 bases to trimming and J lost 5 bases, with 7 bases between them. The CDR3 is 14 residues long. The CDR3 here is CASSPPGETGELFF. The CDR3 DNA reads as TGTGCCAGCTCACCACCTGGGGAGACCGGGGAGCTGTTTTTT.

V and J are TRBV30 and TRBJ1-2; TRBD1 matches at 9 bases. Germline V CDR1 and CDR2: GTSNPN, SVGIG (reference sequence). The CDR3 is 13 residues long. V lost 3 bases and J lost 2; bases outside the gene matches: 1. The CDR3 loop is CAWRGTGNYGYTF. CDR3 DNA: TGTGCCTGGAGGGGGACAGGGAACTATGGCTACACCTTC. The entire variable domain, with the rest obtained from reference TRBV30 and TRBJ1-2, is as follows: SQTIHQWPATLVQPVGSPLSLECTVEGTSNPNLYWYRQAAGRGLQLLFYSVGIGQISSEVPQNLSASRPQDRQFILSSKKLLLSDSGFYLCAWRGTGNYGYTFGSGTRLTVV.

This chain uses TRBV6-1 with TRBJ1-5; 9 nucleotides line up with TRBD1. CDR3 size: 15 residues. Trimming removed 3 bases from V and 6 bases from J; junction bases left unmatched: 6. Looked up from germline, CDR1 is MNHNS and CDR2 is SASEGT. The CDR3 nucleotides are TGTGCCAGCAGTGATGAAACAGGGGGCGGTCAGCCCCAGCATTTT. Its protein is CASSDETGGGQPQHF.

The CDR3 nucleotides are TGTGCCAGCAGTTTACACTATAACCAAGAGACCCAGTACTTC. Amino acid sequence: CASSLHYNQETQYF. The chain employs TRBV28 and TRBJ2-5; D uncertain. Germline V gene sequence: CDR1 MDHEN, CDR2 SYDVKM. This CDR3 comprises 14 residues. With 2 bases removed from V and 0 bases from J, the gap between germline ends came to 7 bases. The variable domain in full, completed from reference TRBV28 and TRBJ2-5, reads DVKVTQSSRYLVKRTGEKVFLECVQDMDHENMFWYRQDPGLGLRLIYFSYDVKMKEKGDIPEGYSVSREKKERFSLILESASTNQTSMYLCASSLHYNQETQYFGPGTRLLVL.

To note about this clone: Other DNA sequences in the sample encode the same CDR3. The chain links TRBV5-1 to TRBJ2-3; 7 bases agree with TRBD2. CDR3 length equals 14 residues. Germline lookup yields CDR1 SGHRS and CDR2 YFSETQ. V lost 0 bases to trimming and J lost 3 bases; unmatched junction nucleotides: 1. Written as DNA, the CDR3 is TGCGCCAGCAGCTTGGGACTAGCTACAGATACGCAGTATTTT. Its translation is CASSLGLATDTQYF.

DNA of the CDR3: TGCGCCAGCAGCTTGACAGGGTGGTCTGGGGCCAACGTCCTGACTTTC. Translation: CASSLTGWSGANVLTF. The gene calls are TRBV5-1 and TRBJ2-6, with D tentatively TRBD1 (6 bases). V was cut by 1 base and J by 1 base, with 9 bases left in between. CDR3 size: 16 residues. Germline CDR1 reads SGHRS; CDR2 reads YFSETQ. The full variable domain, completed using reference TRBV5-1 and TRBJ2-6, is KAGVTQTPRYLIKTRGQQVTLSCSPISGHRSVSWYQQTPGQGLQFLFEYFSETQRNKGNFPGRFSGRQFSNSRSEMNVSTLELGDSALYLCASSLTGWSGANVLTFGAGSRLTVL.

The chain combines TRBV5-6 with TRBJ2-2, with D unresolved. V was cut by 8 bases and J by 5 bases, with 10 bases left in between. The CDR3 length is 12 residues. Germline-derived CDR1 and CDR2 are SGHDT and YYEEEE. The CDR3 loop is CASSTVTGELFF. CDR3 DNA sequence: TGTGCCAGTTCAACGGTAACCGGGGAGCTGTTTTTT.

This chain connects TRBV27 to TRBJ2-6; a possible D gene is TRBD2 (5 bases). Trimming cost V 2 bases and J 1 base, with 12 bases left between them. The CDR3 sequence is 17 residues long. The V gene's germline CDR1 is MNHEY and CDR2 SMNVEV (reference sequence). The CDR3 is CASSLKRVPSGANVLTF. DNA of the CDR3: TGTGCCAGCAGTTTAAAGAGGGTCCCATCTGGGGCCAACGTCCTGACTTTC.

The chain links TRBV7-9 to TRBJ2-1, with D perhaps matching TRBD2 (7 bases). The ends were cut back, 8 bases at V and 8 bases at J, with 25 bases in the middle. Germline lookup yields CDR1 SEHNR and CDR2 FQNEAQ (reference sequence). This CDR3 contains 16 residues. As DNA, the CDR3 is TGTGCCAGCCCAGAGGGGGGAGGGCCGGGAATCGATGAGCAGTTCTTC. It is translated as CASPEGGGPGIDEQFF.